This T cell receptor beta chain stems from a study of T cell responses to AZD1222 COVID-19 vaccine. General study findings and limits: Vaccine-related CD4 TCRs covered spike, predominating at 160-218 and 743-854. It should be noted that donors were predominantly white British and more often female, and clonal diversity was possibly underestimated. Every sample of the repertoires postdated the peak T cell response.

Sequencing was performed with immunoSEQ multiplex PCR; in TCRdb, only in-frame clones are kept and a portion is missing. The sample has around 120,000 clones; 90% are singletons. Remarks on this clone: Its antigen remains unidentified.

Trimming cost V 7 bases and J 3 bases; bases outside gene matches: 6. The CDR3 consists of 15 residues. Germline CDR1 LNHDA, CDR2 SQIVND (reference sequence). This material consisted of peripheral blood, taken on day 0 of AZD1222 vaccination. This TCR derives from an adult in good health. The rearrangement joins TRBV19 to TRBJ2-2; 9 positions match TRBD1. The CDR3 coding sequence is TGTGCCAGTAATCTATGGACAGGGGACACCGGGGAGCTGTTTTTT. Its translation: CASNLWTGDTGELFF.